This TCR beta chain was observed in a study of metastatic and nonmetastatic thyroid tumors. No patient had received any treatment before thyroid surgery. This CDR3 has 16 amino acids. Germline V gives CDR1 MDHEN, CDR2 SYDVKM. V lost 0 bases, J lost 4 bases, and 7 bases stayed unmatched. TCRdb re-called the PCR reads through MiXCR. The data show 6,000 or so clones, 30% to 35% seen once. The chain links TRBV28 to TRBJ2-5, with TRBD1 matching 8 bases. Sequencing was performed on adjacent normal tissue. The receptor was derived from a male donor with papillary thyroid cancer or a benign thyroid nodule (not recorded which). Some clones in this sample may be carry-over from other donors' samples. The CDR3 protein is CASSLCGGQGVETQYF. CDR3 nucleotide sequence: TGTGCCAGCAGTTTATGTGGTGGACAGGGAGTAGAGACCCAGTACTTC.